One and the same sample provided the 15 T cell receptor beta chains below, sequenced in a study of early T cells in non-severe SARS-CoV-2 infection. TCRdb passed the 5' RACE reads through MiXCR, listing each CDR3 protein once. The table includes tens of thousands of distinct CDR3 sequences, roughly 8% detected once. Sequenced sample: whole blood. The receptor set was obtained from an adult who was a healthcare worker with PCR-confirmed SARS-CoV-2 infection or an uninfected control (not recorded which).

V gene TRBV2 combines with J gene TRBJ2-7, with 7 bases lining up with TRBD2. Trimming took 4 bases from V and 7 from J; bases not matched to a gene: 10. Germline V gene lookup returns CDR1 SNHLY and CDR2 FYNNEI. CDR3 length: 14 residues. As DNA, the CDR3 is TGTGCCAGCAGTGTTGATAGCGGGTCTAGGGAGCAGTACTTC. Encoded protein: CASSVDSGSREQYF.

This chain joins TRBV5-1 and TRBJ1-5, with a possible D match to TRBD1 (5 bases). The CDR3 covers 13 residues. V was cut by 5 bases and J by 4 bases, with 10 bases left in between. The germline CDR1 and CDR2 sequences are SGHRS and YFSETQ. The CDR3 region is CASRLGDNQPQHF. The CDR3 bases are TGCGCCAGCAGGCTAGGGGATAATCAGCCCCAGCATTTT.

The CDR3 protein is CAWTPGLGYEQYF. CDR3 DNA: TGTGCCTGGACCCCTGGACTCGGCTACGAGCAGTACTTC. The V call is TRBV30, the J call TRBJ2-7, with D tentatively TRBD2 (5 bases). Trimming cost V 4 bases and J 3 bases, with 13 bases left between them. This CDR3 is 13 amino acids long. Per germline, CDR1 GTSNPN and CDR2 SVGIG (reference sequence).

This clonotype was seen at least ten times. This sequence joins TRBV6-1 and TRBJ2-7, with 9 bases aligning to TRBD1. V gave up 7 bases and J gave up 0 bases; unmatched junction bases: 10. Germline V gives CDR1 MNHNS, CDR2 SASEGT. This CDR3 region has 16 residues. The CDR3 reads CASTHYPGQGSYEQYF. The CDR3 region has the DNA TGTGCCAGCACTCATTATCCGGGACAGGGCTCCTACGAGCAGTACTTC.

This clonotype has a handful of counts. The V and J genes are TRBV2 and TRBJ2-3; TRBD2 aligns across 7 bases. The CDR3 extends over 16 amino acids. Germline CDR1 and CDR2: SNHLY and FYNNEI. With V trimmed by 7 bases and J by 1 base, 11 bases remained unmatched. The CDR3 DNA follows: TGTGCCAGCAAGAGAAGCGGGGTCAGAGGCACAGATACGCAGTATTTT. Protein sequence: CASKRSGVRGTDTQYF.

V gene TRBV7-9 combines with J gene TRBJ2-7; D is unresolved. This CDR3 is built from 12 residues. Trimming pared 5 bases from V and 4 bases from J, leaving 9 bases between. Germline V lookup: CDR1 SEHNR, CDR2 FQNEAQ (reference sequence). The CDR3 reads CASSARTYEQYF. The CDR3 coding sequence is TGTGCCAGCAGCGCCCGTACGTACGAGCAGTACTTC.

This clonotype came up a few times. V usage is TRBV13 and J usage is TRBJ1-2; 7 positions match TRBD1. The V and J ends lost 3 bases and 4 bases, in that order; junction bases with no gene match: 5. CDR1 is PRHDT and CDR2 is FYEKMQ in the germline V gene (reference sequence). This CDR3 is built from 14 residues. CDR3 in DNA: TGTGCCAGCAGCTTGGGGACAGAAAGCTATGGCTACACCTTC. This codes for CASSLGTESYGYTF. The variable domain in full, completed from reference TRBV13 and TRBJ1-2, reads AAGVIQSPRHLIKEKRETATLKCYPIPRHDTVYWYQQGPGQDPQFLISFYEKMQSDKGSIPDRFSAQQFSDYHSELNMSSLELGDSALYFCASSLGTESYGYTFGSGTRLTVV.

This clonotype was picked up a small number of times. The J gene is TRBJ2-2, the V gene TRBV12-3 or TRBV12-4; D perhaps matches TRBD2 (5 bases). V lost 6 bases, J lost 6 bases, and 11 bases lay in between. This CDR3 is 13 amino acids long. CDR3 residues: CASSLEGPGELFF. The DNA of the CDR3 is TGTGCCAGCAGCCTCGAGGGTCCCGGGGAGCTGTTTTTT.

The gene calls are TRBV7-2 and TRBJ2-2; D gene ambiguous. The CDR3 is 15 residues long. Germline loops: CDR1 SGHTA, CDR2 FQGNSA. V lost 2 bases to trimming and J lost 3 bases, with 10 bases between them. CDR3 nucleotide sequence: TGTGCCAGCAGCTTAAGGCGACAAGACACCGGGGAGCTGTTTTTT. Its protein is CASSLRRQDTGELFF.

V gene TRBV30 combines with J gene TRBJ2-7, with D perhaps matching TRBD1 (6 bases). CDR1 is GTSNPN, CDR2 SVGIG, per germline (reference sequence). V lost 4 bases to trimming and J lost 0 bases, with 7 bases between them. The length of the CDR3 is 12 residues. The CDR3 bases are TGTGCCTGGAACAGGGTCTCCTACGAGCAGTACTTC. This codes for CAWNRVSYEQYF.

This chain connects TRBV7-8 to TRBJ2-3, with 9 nucleotides matching TRBD1. Germline CDR1 SGHVS, CDR2 FQNEAQ. J lost 1 base, V lost 5 bases, and 7 bases had no gene match. There are 16 residues in the CDR3. The DNA of the CDR3 is TGTGCCAGCAGCCAAAGACAGGGGGACCGCACAGATACGCAGTATTTT. This encodes CASSQRQGDRTDTQYF.

The chain carries TRBV29-1 and TRBJ1-2, with unresolved D. V lost 3 bases, J lost 0 bases, and 5 bases lay in between. This CDR3 is built from 12 residues. The germline V gene encodes CDR1 SQVTM and CDR2 ANQGSEA. The CDR3 region is CSVDKTNYGYTF. The CDR3 DNA reads as TGCAGCGTTGACAAAACTAACTATGGCTACACCTTC.

This clonotype appeared a few times. The chain couples TRBV27 to TRBJ2-1; maybe TRBD2 (6 bases). CDR1 MNHEY and CDR2 SMNVEV come from the germline V gene (reference sequence). Trimming pared 7 bases from V and 7 bases from J, leaving 11 bases between. CDR3 length equals 12 residues. The CDR3 reads CASKGLHNEQFF. In nucleotides, the CDR3 is TGTGCCAGCAAGGGACTGCATAATGAGCAGTTCTTC.

This chain links TRBV7-9 with TRBJ2-3, with a weak D call TRBD2 (5 bases). V was cut by 5 bases and J by 5 bases, with 5 bases left in between. CDR3 length: 11 residues. Germline V gives CDR1 SEHNR, CDR2 FQNEAQ (reference sequence). The CDR3 region is CASSEGDTQYF. CDR3 bases: TGTGCCAGCAGCGAGGGAGATACGCAGTATTTT.

The V call is TRBV7-8, the J call TRBJ2-3; TRBD1 is a possible D gene (6 bases). The CDR3 covers 16 residues. V gave up 5 bases and J gave up 0 bases, with 15 bases separating them. In germline, CDR1 is SGHVS, CDR2 FQNEAQ. This CDR3 is CASSILGGASTDTQYF. CDR3 nucleotide sequence: TGTGCCAGCAGCATACTAGGGGGTGCTAGCACAGATACGCAGTATTTT.